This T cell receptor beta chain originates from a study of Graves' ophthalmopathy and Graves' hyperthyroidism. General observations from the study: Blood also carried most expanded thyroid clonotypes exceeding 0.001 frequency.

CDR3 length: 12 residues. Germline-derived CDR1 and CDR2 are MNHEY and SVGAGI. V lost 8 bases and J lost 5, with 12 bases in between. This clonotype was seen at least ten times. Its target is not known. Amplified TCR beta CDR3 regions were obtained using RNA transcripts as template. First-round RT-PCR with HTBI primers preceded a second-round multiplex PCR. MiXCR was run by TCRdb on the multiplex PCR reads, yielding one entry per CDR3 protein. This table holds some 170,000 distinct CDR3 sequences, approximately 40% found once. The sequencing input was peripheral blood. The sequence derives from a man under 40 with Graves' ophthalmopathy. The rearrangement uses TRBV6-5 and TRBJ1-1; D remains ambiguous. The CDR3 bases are TGTGCCAGCTTTGTCCGTGGGACTGAAGCTTTCTTT. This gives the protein CASFVRGTEAFF.